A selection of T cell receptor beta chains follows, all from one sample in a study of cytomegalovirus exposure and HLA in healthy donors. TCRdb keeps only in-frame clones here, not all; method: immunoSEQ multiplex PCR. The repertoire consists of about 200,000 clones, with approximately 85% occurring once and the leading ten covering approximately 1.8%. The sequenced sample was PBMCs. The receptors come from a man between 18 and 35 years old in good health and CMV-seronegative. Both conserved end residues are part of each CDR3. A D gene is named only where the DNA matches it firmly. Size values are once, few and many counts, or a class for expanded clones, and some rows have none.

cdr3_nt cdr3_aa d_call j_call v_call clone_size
TGTGCCAGCAGCGTAGCGGGCACAGATACGCAGTATTTT CASSVAGTDTQYF - TRBJ2-3 TRBV9 once
TGTGCCAGCAGCGAAAACGGACAGGGGGTCTATGGCTACACCTTC CASSENGQGVYGYTF TRBD1 TRBJ1-2 TRBV7-8 -
TGTGCCAGCAGCTCGCCCCGGGACAGGGGGCTCGGCTACACCTTC CASSSPRDRGLGYTF TRBD1 TRBJ1-2 TRBV11-2 -
TGTGCCTGGAGTGTAAGGGGCAGGCTTAACTATGGCTACACCTTC CAWSVRGRLNYGYTF - TRBJ1-2 TRBV30 -
TGCAGCGTTTCCGGGTCTCGTGTCCAAGAGACCCAGTACTTC CSVSGSRVQETQYF - TRBJ2-5 TRBV29-1 -
TGTGCCAGCAGCTTTAATCAGGGGACTGGAAACACCATATATTTT CASSFNQGTGNTIYF - TRBJ1-3 TRBV6-5 once
TGTGCCAGCAGCTTACTTGCGGGAGTGAGCTCCTACAATGAGCAGTTCTTC CASSLLAGVSSYNEQFF TRBD2 TRBJ2-1 TRBV7-9 -
TGTGCCAGCAGCCGTGGACTGGAGAACACTGAAGCTTTCTTT CASSRGLENTEAFF - TRBJ1-1 TRBV5-4 -
TGTGCCAGTAGTATTTACGGGGGCAATCAGCCCCAGCATTTT CASSIYGGNQPQHF - TRBJ1-5 TRBV19 few
TGTGCCAGCAGTTTGGGGAACAGGCAACTTGCTTTCTTT CASSLGNRQLAFF - TRBJ1-1 TRBV5-6 -
TGTGCCTGGAGTGGAGCTAACTATGGCTACACCTTC CAWSGANYGYTF - TRBJ1-2 TRBV30 -
TGTGCCAGCAGTCCGGGACAGGGGGCGCGGGAGCAGTACTTC CASSPGQGAREQYF TRBD1 TRBJ2-5 TRBV28 -
TGCGCCAGCAGCCAAAGTGGGGGAGGGGGCACTGAAGCTTTCTTT CASSQSGGGGTEAFF - TRBJ1-1 TRBV5-1 -
TGCGCCGGGTTATCGACAGGGGCTGGATTCGTCGGCTACGAGCAGTACTTC CAGLSTGAGFVGYEQYF TRBD1 TRBJ2-7 TRBV10-1 once
TGTGCCAGCAGAACAAGGGGGCGCGACGAGCAGTACTTC CASRTRGRDEQYF TRBD1 TRBJ2-7 TRBV6-6 -
TGTGCCAGCAGCGGAGGGACAGCGAATCAGCCCCAGCATTTT CASSGGTANQPQHF TRBD1 TRBJ1-5 TRBV9 few
TGTGCCAGCAGGCCCCTAGCGGGACTTTTCAATGAGCAGTTCTTC CASRPLAGLFNEQFF TRBD2 TRBJ2-1 TRBV6-4 -
TGTGCCAGCAGCTTAGGACAGGGGGCTGAAGCTTTCTTT CASSLGQGAEAFF TRBD1 TRBJ1-1 TRBV7-6 -
TGTGCCAGTTCAGCGGGAGCAGGCTACGAGCAGTACTTC CASSAGAGYEQYF TRBD2 TRBJ2-7 TRBV27 -
TGTGCCACCTCCAATAGTCGGACTTCGAAAAGGTGGGCTTTCTTT CATSNSRTSKRWAFF - TRBJ1-1 TRBV19 -
TGTGCCAGCAGTCCGGGACAGGGGGCGGGTGGCTACACCTTC CASSPGQGAGGYTF TRBD1 TRBJ1-2 TRBV28 -
TGTGCCAGCAGTACCATGGGGCCAAGGACCGGGGAGCTGTTTTTT CASSTMGPRTGELFF - TRBJ2-2 TRBV2 -
TGCGCCAGCAGCCAAGGAGCATTAGCGGGAGTCTACGAGCAGTACTTC CASSQGALAGVYEQYF TRBD2 TRBJ2-7 TRBV4-3 -
TGTGCCAGCAGCGTAGAGACAGGGGGTGCGTACGAGCAGTACTTC CASSVETGGAYEQYF TRBD1 TRBJ2-7 TRBV9 few